This TCR beta chain was recovered during a study of blood T cells in healthy people across ages. Whole-study results and caveats: Higher diversity, along with more naive CD4+ cells, distinguished long-lived donors from aged donors. A roughly linear fall in TCR beta diversity per million T cells was seen with increasing age.

The CDR3 loop spans 14 amino acids. Germline values: CDR1 SGHTA, CDR2 FQGTGA. V lost 9 bases to trimming and J lost 4 bases, with 18 bases between them. Points on this clonotype: Its antigen is unidentified.

A second PCR of roughly 7 to 11 cycles used a sample-barcoded 5' primer and a J-beta primer mix. A template-switch adaptor with 12 random nucleotides tagged each cDNA molecule. At least 2.5 million CDR3-containing paired-end reads were obtained per sample. TCRdb recomputed calls from the 5' RACE reads with MiXCR, one row per CDR3 protein. The sample lists 1,800,000 or so distinct CDR3 sequences; about 39% were seen once. Specimen: blood. V usage is TRBV7-3 and J usage is TRBJ1-1, with a weak D call TRBD1 (5 bases). The source of this sequence is a human donor in good health. CDR3 coding DNA: TGTGCCAGTAGCACTACAGGTATTGGCACTGAAGCTTTCTTT. Its translation: CASSTTGIGTEAFF. The complete variable domain, with remaining parts taken from reference TRBV7-3 and TRBJ1-1, reads GAGVSQTPSNKVTEKGKYVELRCDPISGHTALYWYRQSLGQGPEFLIYFQGTGAADDSGLPNDRFFAVRPEGSVSTLKIQRTERGDSAVYLCASSTTGIGTEAFFGQGTRLTVV.